A single T cell receptor beta chain is shown here with its context. Original processing methods: By means of reference gene primer amplification, nucleated cell counts were estimated. Libraries were prepared by immunoSEQ multiplex PCR; TCRdb keeps only in-frame clonotypes and omits some of them. For V, J and clone size, that table is used; D and trimming come from the DNA. Here the sample spans fewer than 250,000 clones, about 83% being singletons. The sample originates from a study of blood T cell repertoires in COVID-19. Whole-study context: Specimens from acute and convalescent COVID-19 originated in the United States, Italy and Spain. T cells, B-cell-depleted T cells, or PBMCs supplied cDNA or gDNA.

The TCR sequence derives from a man aged 50 to 59 with active or convalescent COVID-19. Sequenced material: peripheral blood.

The CDR3 region has the DNA TGTGCCAGCAGCCAGAGGGGGCAGGGTGAAGCTTTCTTT. It yields the protein CASSQRGQGEAFF. The chain employs TRBV3-1 (or the pseudogene TRBV3-2) and TRBJ1-1; TRBD1 matches at 7 bases. After removal of 3 bases from V and 7 bases from J, the junction contained 5 bases not matched to a gene. The CDR3 sequence is 13 residues long. Per the germline V gene, CDR1 is LGHDT and CDR2 is YNNKEL (reference sequence).